The clone carrying this T cell receptor beta chain was seen at least ten times. Generated by immunoSEQ multiplex PCR, the TCRdb table keeps only in-frame clones and is missing some. The table records about 110,000 clones, 70% to 90% of them present only once. The data derive from a study of blood T cell repertoires in COVID-19. Study information: Italy, Spain and the United States were the sources of the convalescent and acute COVID-19 samples.

This receptor was obtained from a human donor in a cohort sampled during active COVID-19. Input material: peripheral blood.

The CDR3 is CSVEGTGGAYEQYF. In DNA, the CDR3 is TGCAGCGTTGAAGGGACAGGGGGGGCCTACGAGCAGTACTTC. This chain links TRBV29-1 with TRBJ2-7, with TRBD1 matching 10 bases. This CDR3 has 14 amino acids. V lost 1 base to trimming and J lost 2 bases; unmatched junction nucleotides: 2. CDR1 and CDR2 (germline): SQVTM, ANQGSEA.